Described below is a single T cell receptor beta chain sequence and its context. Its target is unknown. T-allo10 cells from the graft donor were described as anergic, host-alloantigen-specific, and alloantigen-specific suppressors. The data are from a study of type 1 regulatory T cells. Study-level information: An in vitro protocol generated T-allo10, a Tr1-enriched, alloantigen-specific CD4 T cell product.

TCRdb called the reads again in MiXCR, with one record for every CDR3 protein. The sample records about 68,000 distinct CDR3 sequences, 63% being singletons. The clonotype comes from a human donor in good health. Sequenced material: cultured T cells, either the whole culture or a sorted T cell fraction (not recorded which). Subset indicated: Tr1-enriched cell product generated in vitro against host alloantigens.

CDR3 amino acids: CASSYLIGAPQDDEQFF. Here the CDR3 DNA reads TGTGCCAGCAGTTACCTTATCGGGGCACCGCAGGACGATGAGCAGTTCTTC. The chain is built from TRBV6-2 or TRBV6-3 and TRBJ2-1; TRBD1 or TRBD2 may be the D gene (5 bases each). The V gene lost 2 bases and the J gene lost 8 bases, with 22 bases spanning the gap. The CDR3 has 17 amino acids. CDR1 MNHEY and CDR2 SVGEGT come from the germline V gene.